A selection of T cell receptor beta chains follows, all from one sample in a study of CD8 T cells in ankylosing spondylitis. Each CDR3 protein gets one entry after TCRdb re-called the 5' RACE reads with MiXCR. The sample has about 100,000 distinct CDR3 sequences; 8% to 10% are singletons. Material for sequencing was blood, either unsorted or a sorted T cell fraction (not recorded which). The receptor set was obtained from a male donor with ankylosing spondylitis or in good health (not recorded which). CDR3s include the opening cysteine and the closing phenylalanine or tryptophan. A D gene is named only where the DNA matches it firmly. Clone sizes are given selectively: once, few, many, or a class where the clone is expanded.

D gene	V gene	J gene	CDR3 length	clone size	CDR3 protein	CDR3 DNA
-	TRBV3-1	TRBJ2-2	17	-	CASSQQVRLAGTGELFF	TGTGCCAGCAGCCAACAGGTCCGGCTAGCAGGGACCGGGGAGCTGTTTTTT
TRBD2	TRBV9	TRBJ2-7	13	many	CASSPSGGPEQYF	TGTGCCAGCAGCCCTTCGGGGGGACCGGAGCAGTACTTC
-	TRBV5-1	TRBJ1-4	15	many	CASSPATGRGEKLFF	TGCGCCAGCAGCCCAGCGACGGGACGAGGTGAAAAACTGTTTTTT
-	TRBV7-2	TRBJ1-5	13	few	CASSWTGHPTQHF	TGTGCCAGCAGCTGGACGGGACACCCGACCCAGCATTTT
-	TRBV7-9	TRBJ1-1	14	many	CASSLGNRQREAFF	TGTGCCAGCAGCTTAGGGAACCGACAGAGAGAAGCTTTCTTT
TRBD1	TRBV24-1	TRBJ1-5	19	-	CGTSDLLAARTGRNQPQHF	TGTGGCACCAGTGATCTCCTGGCGGCCAGGACAGGGAGAAATCAGCCCCAGCATTTT
TRBD2	TRBV12-5	TRBJ2-1	16	many	CASGLASGGLLNEQFF	TGTGCTAGTGGTTTGGCTAGCGGGGGCCTCCTCAATGAGCAGTTCTTC
-	TRBV18	TRBJ1-4	12	many	CASSPGDIILFF	TGTGCCAGCTCACCAGGGGACATCATACTGTTTTTT
-	TRBV11-2	TRBJ2-3	14	many	CASSSRQPTDTQYF	TGTGCCAGCAGCTCTCGACAGCCCACAGATACGCAGTATTTT
-	TRBV6-6	TRBJ1-2	11	many	CASSYGDGYTF	TGTGCCAGCAGTTACGGGGATGGCTACACCTTC
TRBD1	TRBV5-1	TRBJ1-6	16	many	CASSSTVGQDNSPLHF	TGCGCCAGCAGCTCTACGGTTGGACAGGATAATTCACCCCTCCACTTT
-	TRBV29-1	TRBJ1-2	14	-	CSVEPLVEGYGYTF	TGCAGCGTTGAACCCCTCGTGGAGGGCTATGGCTACACCTTC
-	TRBV15	TRBJ2-1	13	once	CATSPTQYNEQFF	TGTGCCACCAGCCCGACCCAGTACAATGAGCAGTTCTTC
TRBD1	TRBV2	TRBJ1-5	17	few	CASSEVYRGGFNQPQHF	TGTGCCAGCAGTGAAGTTTACAGGGGGGGCTTCAATCAGCCCCAGCATTTT
-	TRBV28	TRBJ2-7	15	few	CASSLGQDRIYEQYF	TGTGCCAGCAGTTTAGGGCAGGACCGGATCTACGAGCAGTACTTC
-	TRBV20-1	TRBJ1-1	13	many	CSAIVGADTEAFF	TGCAGTGCTATAGTGGGGGCAGACACTGAAGCTTTCTTT
-	TRBV5-6	TRBJ2-7	14	many	CASSLSGASYEQYF	TGTGCCAGCAGCTTGTCAGGTGCCTCCTACGAGCAGTACTTC
-	TRBV10-3	TRBJ2-3	15	many	CAISGLPKATDTQYF	TGTGCCATCAGTGGGTTGCCTAAAGCCACAGATACGCAGTATTTT
-	TRBV20-1	TRBJ2-3	14	-	CSATGLMSTDTQYF	TGCAGTGCCACAGGACTGATGAGCACAGATACGCAGTATTTT
TRBD1	TRBV6-5	TRBJ1-2	14	many	CASSLKDRDYGYTF	TGTGCCAGCAGTTTAAAGGACAGGGACTATGGCTACACCTTC
TRBD2	TRBV20-1	TRBJ2-1	14	many	CSALSGRSYNEQFF	TGCAGTGCTCTGAGCGGGAGATCCTACAATGAGCAGTTCTTC
-	TRBV4-3	TRBJ2-7	15	-	CASSQDKGDSYEQYF	TGCGCCAGCAGCCAAGATAAAGGGGACTCCTACGAGCAGTACTTC
-	TRBV7-6	TRBJ2-7	14	many	CASSRGALSYEQYF	TGTGCCAGTTCCCGGGGGGCCCTCTCCTACGAGCAGTACTTC
-	TRBV12-3/TRBV12-4	TRBJ2-5	15	many	CASSPPGTGWETQYF	TGTGCCAGCAGTCCCCCTGGAACGGGCTGGGAGACCCAGTACTTC
TRBD2	TRBV6-2/TRBV6-3	TRBJ2-7	16	many	CASSLAGGRSPYEQYF	TGTGCCAGCAGTTTAGCGGGAGGGAGATCCCCTTACGAGCAGTACTTC
-	TRBV27	TRBJ1-2	13	many	CASSPTENYGYTF	TGTGCCAGCAGTCCCACAGAAAACTATGGCTACACCTTC
-	TRBV25-1	TRBJ2-5	14	many	CASSEFLGGETQYF	TGTGCCAGCAGTGAATTCCTAGGCGGAGAGACCCAGTACTTC
TRBD2	TRBV7-2	TRBJ2-3	15	many	CASSLTGRPTDTQYF	TGTGCCAGCAGCTTGACCGGGAGGCCGACAGATACGCAGTATTTT
-	TRBV20-1	TRBJ1-1	13	many	CSARDTADTEAFF	TGCAGTGCTAGAGACACAGCTGACACTGAAGCTTTCTTT
-	TRBV12-3/TRBV12-4	TRBJ2-2	11	many	CASSLPGELFF	TGTGCCAGCAGTTTACCCGGGGAGCTGTTTTTT
-	TRBV11-1	TRBJ2-2	15	many	CASSLAGYNTGELFF	TGTGCCAGCAGCTTAGCGGGATACAACACCGGGGAGCTGTTTTTT
-	TRBV15	TRBJ2-4	16	many	CATSRDLDGAKNIQYF	TGTGCCACCAGCAGAGATTTAGATGGAGCCAAAAACATTCAGTACTTC
TRBD1	TRBV7-2	TRBJ1-2	13	-	CASNFGQEYGYTF	TGTGCCAGCAACTTCGGACAGGAGTATGGCTACACCTTC
-	TRBV29-1	TRBJ2-3	14	many	CSLAGVEGTDTQYF	TGCAGCCTTGCCGGGGTAGAGGGCACAGATACGCAGTATTTT
TRBD1	TRBV4-3	TRBJ2-5	15	few	CASSRTGGYQETQYF	TGCGCCAGCAGTCGGACAGGGGGGTACCAAGAGACCCAGTACTTC